Shown below are 27 T cell receptor beta chains from a single sample sequenced in a study of blood T cell repertoires in COVID-19 (dated by TCRdb to 2020 to 2022). The library was produced with the immunoSEQ multiplex PCR assay. The table was pulled from immuneACCESS by TCRdb, which kept in-frame rearrangements only. Such tables lose some clones; where checked, under half of the loss comes from unresolved V genes, and the rest has no known cause. This sample is represented by about 250,000 clones; 80% to 90% of them were singletons. Over 1.3% of the sample goes to the ten largest clones. The material sequenced was peripheral blood. The receptors shown here come from a man older than 75 with acute or convalescent COVID-19.

The rearrangement uses TRBV5-1 and TRBJ1-2; 8 nucleotides agree with TRBD1. The CDR3 is 14 amino acids. V dropped 5 bases and J dropped 2; count of bases not matched to a gene: 5. The germline CDR1 and CDR2 sequences are SGHRS and YFSETQ. This chain's CDR3 is CASRDRAGNYGYTF. CDR3 in DNA: TGCGCCAGCAGGGACAGGGCAGGGAACTATGGCTACACCTTC. Full variable domain (rest looked up from reference TRBV5-1 and TRBJ1-2): KAGVTQTPRYLIKTRGQQVTLSCSPISGHRSVSWYQQTPGQGLQFLFEYFSETQRNKGNFPGRFSGRQFSNSRSEMNVSTLELGDSALYLCASRDRAGNYGYTFGSGTRLTVV.

The chain is built from TRBV5-1 and TRBJ2-7; D unclear. Trimming left V 0 bases short and J 4 bases short, with 8 bases between. The CDR3 runs 13 residues. Looked up from germline, CDR1 is SGHRS and CDR2 is YFSETQ. The CDR3 sequence is CASSLALGYEQYF. The CDR3 DNA reads TGCGCCAGCAGCTTGGCACTCGGGTACGAGCAGTACTTC. The full variable domain, rest sourced from reference TRBV5-1 and TRBJ2-7, is KAGVTQTPRYLIKTRGQQVTLSCSPISGHRSVSWYQQTPGQGLQFLFEYFSETQRNKGNFPGRFSGRQFSNSRSEMNVSTLELGDSALYLCASSLALGYEQYFGPGTRLTVT.

The rearrangement uses TRBV12-3 or TRBV12-4 and TRBJ1-1; no firm D call. The CDR3 contains 13 residues. Trimming stripped 3 bases from V and 1 base from J, with 6 bases between. The CDR3, as DNA: TGTGCCAGCAGTTTTCCGGGGAACACTGAAGCTTTCTTT. Translating gives CASSFPGNTEAFF.

This clone has a handful of counts. V gene TRBV19 combines with J gene TRBJ1-5; D possibly corresponds to TRBD1 (5 bases). CDR3 size: 14 residues. The germline gives CDR1 LNHDA, CDR2 SQIVND (reference sequence). V gave up 3 bases and J gave up 4 bases, with 10 bases separating them. CDR3 residues: CASSIRSGNQPQHF. The CDR3, as DNA: TGTGCCAGTAGTATTCGGTCAGGGAATCAGCCCCAGCATTTT.

The chain links TRBV18 to TRBJ1-2; D may be TRBD1 (6 bases). The CDR3 extends over 16 amino acids. Germline CDR1 KGHSH, CDR2 LQKENI. The V end was cut by 2 bases, the J end by 0 bases, with 13 bases between. CDR3 sequence (DNA): TGTGCCAGCTCACCAGCCGGACAGATAACTAACTATGGCTACACCTTC. This sequence encodes CASSPAGQITNYGYTF. The whole variable domain, filled in from reference TRBV18 and TRBJ1-2, reads NAGVMQNPRHLVRRRGQEARLRCSPMKGHSHVYWYRQLPEEGLKFMVYLQKENIIDESGMPKERFSAEFPKEGPSILRIQQVVRGDSAAYFCASSPAGQITNYGYTFGSGTRLTVV.

This clone was observed once. The gene calls are TRBV19 and TRBJ1-2, with unresolved D. From germline, CDR1 is LNHDA and CDR2 SQIVND (reference sequence). There are 13 residues in the CDR3. Trimming took off 7 bases at V and 8 bases at J, with 17 bases between the two ends. The CDR3 DNA sequence: TGTGCCAGTACCTTCCAGCGGACGGAGGGCTACACCTTC. Translated, it gives CASTFQRTEGYTF.

The chain links TRBV19 to TRBJ1-5; TRBD1 matches 7 bases. V shed 5 bases, J shed 0 bases, and the junction held 10 bases outside the gene matches. The V gene's germline CDR1 is LNHDA and CDR2 SQIVND (reference sequence). The CDR3 consists of 17 residues. The CDR3 sequence is CASSGETGPYSNQPQHF. The CDR3 DNA reads as TGTGCCAGTAGTGGGGAGACAGGGCCGTATAGCAATCAGCCCCAGCATTTT.

The chain has TRBV18 and TRBJ2-7, with D unresolved. The CDR3 is 14 amino acids. CDR1 and CDR2 (germline): KGHSH, LQKENI. V lost 1 base and J 0 bases, leaving 7 bases between the germline ends. The CDR3 spells CASSPRQVSYEQYF. In nucleotides, the CDR3 is TGTGCCAGCTCACCACGGCAGGTCTCCTACGAGCAGTACTTC.

This sequence joins TRBV12-3 or TRBV12-4 and TRBJ1-2, with a possible D match to TRBD1 (5 bases). V was cut by 7 bases and J by 4 bases, with 13 bases left in between. This CDR3 is built from 13 residues. CDR3: CASKSIQGYGYTF. The CDR3 DNA reads as TGTGCCAGCAAAAGTATCCAGGGCTATGGCTACACCTTC.

Only one count was recorded for this clone. The chain carries TRBV6-5 and TRBJ2-2; TRBD2 aligns across 9 bases. Germline lookup yields CDR1 MNHEY and CDR2 SVGAGI. The CDR3 is made up of 16 amino acids. The J segment lost 4 bases and the V segment lost 4 bases, leaving 7 bases of the junction unmatched. The CDR3 protein is CASSSAGGRGTGELFF. The CDR3 DNA follows: TGTGCCAGCAGTTCCGCGGGAGGGCGCGGCACCGGGGAGCTGTTTTTT.

The genes are TRBV2 and TRBJ2-1; D is perhaps TRBD2 (6 bases). V was shortened by 4 bases and J by 9 bases, with 13 bases between the two germline ends. Germline V gives CDR1 SNHLY, CDR2 FYNNEI. There are 13 residues in the CDR3. The CDR3 DNA sequence: TGTGCCAGCAGTGGAACTAGCCCCAGTGAGCAGTTCTTC. Translating gives CASSGTSPSEQFF.

This rearrangement joins TRBV3-1 (or the pseudogene TRBV3-2) to TRBJ2-1; D may be TRBD2 (5 bases). Deletions cut 1 base from V and 9 bases from J, with 16 bases between. The germline CDR1 and CDR2 sequences are LGHDT and YNNKEL (reference sequence). The CDR3 is 15 residues long. CDR3 DNA sequence: TGTGCCAGCAGCCAAGCCTTGGCTAGCCGAGGTGAGCAGTTCTTC. As protein: CASSQALASRGEQFF.

The rearrangement uses TRBV28 and TRBJ1-2; D is possibly TRBD1 (6 bases). CDR3 length: 15 amino acids. V lost 5 bases and J 4 bases, leaving 17 bases between the germline ends. CDR1 and CDR2 from the germline V gene are MDHEN and SYDVKM. CDR3 sequence: CASSLLSTGSYGYTF. The CDR3 nucleotides read TGTGCCAGCAGTCTCCTATCCACAGGGAGCTATGGCTACACCTTC.

The chain links TRBV18 to TRBJ2-1; D is unresolved. The germline V gene has CDR1 KGHSH and CDR2 LQKENI. This CDR3 contains 14 residues. V lost 0 bases and J lost 8, with 11 bases in between. This CDR3 is CASSPPNRVDEQFF. As DNA, the CDR3 is TGTGCCAGCTCACCACCTAACCGCGTCGATGAGCAGTTCTTC. Together with reference TRBV18 and TRBJ2-1, the CDR3 gives the full variable domain: NAGVMQNPRHLVRRRGQEARLRCSPMKGHSHVYWYRQLPEEGLKFMVYLQKENIIDESGMPKERFSAEFPKEGPSILRIQQVVRGDSAAYFCASSPPNRVDEQFFGPGTRLTVL.

V usage is TRBV4-3 and J usage is TRBJ1-4, with unresolved D. Germline V gene data show CDR1 as LGHNA and CDR2 as YSLEER. V was shortened by 0 bases and J by 7 bases, with 18 bases between the two germline ends. The CDR3 length is 17 residues. The CDR3 nucleotides read TGCGCCAGCAGCCAAGATGGAACGAAACCGGGAATTGAAAAACTGTTTTTT. It encodes CASSQDGTKPGIEKLFF.

This CDR3 is CASSQGLAAIYEQYF. The CDR3 DNA sequence: TGCGCCAGCAGCCAGGGACTAGCGGCAATCTACGAGCAGTACTTC. This sequence joins TRBV4-1 and TRBJ2-7, with TRBD2 matching 11 bases. The CDR3 loop spans 15 amino acids. V shed 3 bases, J shed 3 bases, and the junction held 4 bases outside the gene matches. Germline V gene sequence: CDR1 MGHRA, CDR2 YSYEKL.

V gene TRBV27 combines with J gene TRBJ2-1; 12 bases align to TRBD2. The CDR3 contains 16 residues. CDR1 MNHEY and CDR2 SMNVEV come from the germline V gene (reference sequence). The V gene end was trimmed by 3 bases and the J gene end by 5 bases; junction bases not matched to a gene: 5. This chain's CDR3 is CASSLTSGGLNNEQFF. CDR3 nucleotides: TGTGCCAGCAGTTTGACTAGCGGGGGCCTTAACAATGAGCAGTTCTTC.

The V call is TRBV7-9, the J call TRBJ2-5; tentative D call: TRBD2 (6 bases). V lost 2 bases, J lost 2 bases, and 9 bases lay in between. This CDR3 contains 14 residues. Germline assignment: CDR1 SEHNR and CDR2 FQNEAQ (reference sequence). CDR3 sequence reads: CASSLTAGQETQYF. The CDR3 region has the DNA TGTGCCAGCAGCTTAACAGCGGGTCAAGAGACCCAGTACTTC.

The chain joins TRBV5-1 to TRBJ2-5, with 7 bases lining up with TRBD2. CDR1 is SGHRS, CDR2 YFSETQ, per germline. This CDR3 is 14 amino acids long. Losses at the gene ends were 4 bases for V and 2 bases for J; bases not matched to a gene: 5. The CDR3 region has the DNA TGCGCCAGCAGCCGTAGCGGGTTACAAGAGACCCAGTACTTC. It codes for CASSRSGLQETQYF.

CDR3 nucleotide sequence: TGTGCCAGCTCACGGGACAGGCTCAACAATGAGCAGTTCTTC. Protein sequence: CASSRDRLNNEQFF. The genes are TRBV18 and TRBJ2-1; 8 bases map to TRBD1. Germline V lookup: CDR1 KGHSH, CDR2 LQKENI. CDR3 length equals 14 residues. With 4 bases clipped from V and 5 bases from J, the junction kept 4 bases outside the gene matches. The whole variable domain, filled in from reference TRBV18 and TRBJ2-1, reads NAGVMQNPRHLVRRRGQEARLRCSPMKGHSHVYWYRQLPEEGLKFMVYLQKENIIDESGMPKERFSAEFPKEGPSILRIQQVVRGDSAAYFCASSRDRLNNEQFFGPGTRLTVL.

The chain uses TRBV19 and TRBJ1-2; 8 nucleotides match TRBD1. The CDR3 is 15 residues long. J gave up 2 bases and V 5 bases, and 7 bases lay outside the gene matches. Looked up from germline, CDR1 is LNHDA and CDR2 is SQIVND (reference sequence). The CDR3 protein is CASSPQGAGNYGYTF. CDR3 nucleotides: TGTGCCAGTAGTCCGCAGGGGGCGGGAAACTATGGCTACACCTTC.

In its sample, this clone was seen once. The genes are TRBV27 and TRBJ2-7; 7 bases match TRBD2. The germline V gene encodes CDR1 MNHEY and CDR2 SMNVEV (reference sequence). This CDR3 is built from 14 residues. The V segment lost 3 bases and the J segment 2 bases; nucleotides outside the gene matches: 4. The DNA of the CDR3 is TGTGCCAGCAGTTTGGCTAGCGGAGCCTACGAGCAGTACTTC. Amino acid sequence: CASSLASGAYEQYF.

The chain uses TRBV5-1 and TRBJ1-2; the match to TRBD1 covers 8 bases. The CDR3 consists of 14 residues. Germline CDR1 is SGHRS and CDR2 is YFSETQ. Unmatched junction bases numbered 8, after V lost 4 bases and J lost 6 bases. The CDR3, as DNA: TGCGCCAGCAGCCCCGATGACAGGGGAGATGGCTACACCTTC. It encodes CASSPDDRGDGYTF.

The genes are TRBV7-8 and TRBJ1-2; 7 nucleotides line up with TRBD1. The germline CDR1 and CDR2 sequences are SGHVS and FQNEAQ. The V segment lost 5 bases and the J segment 3 bases; nucleotides outside the gene matches: 9. The CDR3 runs to 15 residues. CDR3 nucleotides: TGTGCCAGCAGCCCGGGACAGTACAGTTACTATGGCTACACCTTC. This gives the protein CASSPGQYSYYGYTF.

The gene calls are TRBV15 and TRBJ1-5; D unresolved. The V gene's germline CDR1 is LNHNV and CDR2 YYDKDF (reference sequence). This CDR3 spans 15 amino acids. V lost 5 bases to trimming and J lost 5 bases, with 16 bases between them. CDR3 loop: CATSLGWQEDQPQHF. CDR3 DNA: TGTGCCACCAGCCTCGGTTGGCAGGAGGATCAGCCCCAGCATTTT.

The gene calls are TRBV3-1 (or the pseudogene TRBV3-2) and TRBJ1-5; the D is unclear. The CDR3 is 14 amino acids. From germline, CDR1 is LGHDT and CDR2 YNNKEL (reference sequence). Trimming took 2 bases from V and 6 from J, leaving 11 bases between them. CDR3 sequence reads: CASSQSHRGQPQHF. The DNA for the CDR3 is TGTGCCAGCAGCCAAAGCCATCGGGGTCAGCCCCAGCATTTT.

This chain links TRBV5-1 with TRBJ2-5; 8 nucleotides agree with TRBD2. Trimming removed 4 bases from V and 1 base from J; junction bases left unmatched: 6. The CDR3 extends over 15 amino acids. CDR1 and CDR2 from the germline V gene are SGHRS and YFSETQ. The CDR3 coding sequence is TGCGCCAGCAGCGTTTTAGCGGGGCGCCAAGAGACCCAGTACTTC. Translated: CASSVLAGRQETQYF.